The 20 T cell receptor beta chains below come from one sample, sequenced in a study of cytomegalovirus exposure and HLA in healthy donors (dated by TCRdb to 2015 to 2018). The library was generated by the immunoSEQ multiplex PCR assay. A mixture of 60 forward primers for TCR Vbeta segments and 13 reverse primers for TCR Jbeta segments was used in the multiplex PCR. TCRdb stores this immuneACCESS table with in-frame sequences only. Part of the clones is absent; in the studies checked, under half of the shortfall reflects unresolved V genes, and no reason is known for the rest. The sample's table lists a count of about 160,000 clones. The ten largest clones take up over 1% of the sample. Sequencing input: PBMCs. The receptors shown here come from an older woman in good health and CMV-seronegative.

V gene TRBV4-3 combines with J gene TRBJ2-1; D possibly corresponds to TRBD2 (7 bases). V was trimmed by 2 bases and J by 0 bases, leaving 11 bases between them. CDR1 LGHNA and CDR2 YSLEER come from the germline V gene. CDR3 length: 16 residues. CDR3 nucleotides: TGCGCCAGCAGCCAAAGGGGGGGAAGCTCCTACAATGAGCAGTTCTTC. Translated: CASSQRGGSSYNEQFF.

The chain is built from TRBV7-8 and TRBJ1-5, with a possible D match to TRBD1 (5 bases). Per germline, CDR1 SGHVS and CDR2 FQNEAQ. This CDR3 is 16 amino acids long. Between the trimmed V and J ends, which lost 1 base and 5 bases, there was a span of 15 bases. The CDR3 sequence: CASSLGGYTGDQPQHF. Written as DNA, the CDR3 is TGTGCCAGCAGCTTAGGGGGATATACGGGGGATCAGCCCCAGCATTTT.

The rearrangement uses TRBV5-4 and TRBJ2-7, with 7 nucleotides matching TRBD1. Unmatched junction bases numbered 5, after V lost 0 bases and J lost 2 bases. Germline V gene lookup returns CDR1 SGHNT and CDR2 YYREEE (reference sequence). CDR3 length equals 15 residues. The CDR3 coding sequence is TGTGCCAGCAGCTTGGGAGGGACAGAAACCTACGAGCAGTACTTC. Translating it yields CASSLGGTETYEQYF. Complete variable domain (other parts from reference TRBV5-4 and TRBJ2-7): ETGVTQSPTHLIKTRGQQVTLRCSSQSGHNTVSWYQQALGQGPQFIFQYYREEENGRGNFPPRFSGLQFPNYSSELNVNALELDDSALYLCASSLGGTETYEQYFGPGTRLTVT.

This sequence joins TRBV5-4 and TRBJ2-3; 8 bases agree with TRBD2. Losses at the gene ends were 2 bases for V and 0 bases for J; bases not matched to a gene: 8. CDR3 size: 17 residues. CDR1 is SGHNT, CDR2 YYREEE, per germline (reference sequence). CDR3 loop: CASSLLTLAASTDTQYF. CDR3 sequence (DNA): TGTGCCAGCAGCTTATTGACACTAGCGGCTAGCACAGATACGCAGTATTTT.

The chain has TRBV6-1 and TRBJ1-5; tentatively, D is TRBD1 (6 bases). Germline V gives CDR1 MNHNS, CDR2 SASEGT. The CDR3 extends over 16 amino acids. The V and J ends lost 3 bases and 4 bases respectively, with 16 bases between them. The CDR3 DNA follows: TGTGCCAGCAGTGACGTCTCACAGGGTCGGAATCAGCCCCAGCATTTT. Translated, it gives CASSDVSQGRNQPQHF.

The rearrangement joins TRBV30 to TRBJ1-5; 8 positions agree with TRBD1. Germline-derived CDR1 and CDR2 are GTSNPN and SVGIG (reference sequence). The CDR3 runs 13 residues. The V segment lost 3 bases and the J segment 8 bases; nucleotides outside the gene matches: 6. The CDR3 sequence: CAWSRTGREPQHF. The CDR3 DNA is TGTGCCTGGAGCAGGACAGGGCGCGAGCCCCAGCATTTT.

The rearrangement links TRBV6-1 to TRBJ2-7; D possibly corresponds to TRBD1 (5 bases). The CDR3 length is 16 residues. V dropped 4 bases and J dropped 0 bases, with 16 bases sitting between them. Germline V gives CDR1 MNHNS, CDR2 SASEGT. The CDR3 sequence is CASSADSGYLSYEQYF. The CDR3 region has the DNA TGTGCCAGCAGTGCGGATTCAGGGTACCTCTCCTACGAGCAGTACTTC.

The chain employs TRBV29-1 and TRBJ2-7; possible D gene TRBD1, 5 bases. V shed 4 bases and J shed 7 bases, with 17 bases lying between them. Germline assignment: CDR1 SQVTM and CDR2 ANQGSEA. The CDR3 covers 13 residues. CDR3: CSVALSQGREQYF. In DNA form, the CDR3 reads TGCAGCGTTGCACTAAGTCAGGGTCGGGAGCAGTACTTC.

This chain links TRBV2 with TRBJ2-2, with no clear D. Per the germline V gene, CDR1 is SNHLY and CDR2 is FYNNEI. CDR3 size: 10 residues. V dropped 4 bases and J dropped 9 bases, with 3 bases sitting between them. CDR3 nucleotide sequence: TGTGCCAGCAGTGCCAGGGAGCTGTTTTTT. This encodes CASSARELFF.

This chain joins TRBV7-3 and TRBJ1-2; 9 positions agree with TRBD1. The V gene end was trimmed by 0 bases and the J gene end by 8 bases; junction bases not matched to a gene: 4. CDR1 is SGHTA and CDR2 is FQGTGA in the germline V gene. The CDR3 covers 14 residues. Here the CDR3 DNA reads TGTGCCAGCAGCTTAACCGGGGACAGGGTGGGCTACACCTTC. This codes for CASSLTGDRVGYTF.

CDR3 coding DNA: TGTGCCAGCAGTGAGCGGGCCGCTGGGGCCAACGTCCTGACTTTC. It translates to CASSERAAGANVLTF. V and J are TRBV6-4 and TRBJ2-6; the D gene is possibly TRBD2 (5 bases). There are 15 residues in the CDR3. V lost 3 bases and J 2 bases, leaving 8 bases between the germline ends. Germline V gene data show CDR1 as MRHNA and CDR2 as SNTAGT.

The rearrangement links TRBV7-9 to TRBJ2-2; tentatively, D is TRBD2 (5 bases). Germline V gives CDR1 SEHNR, CDR2 FQNEAQ (reference sequence). CDR3 length: 17 amino acids. V dropped 0 bases and J dropped 3 bases, with 14 bases sitting between them. The CDR3 DNA is TGTGCCAGCAGCTTAGCCTATTACGGGATGTACACCGGGGAGCTGTTTTTT. It translates to CASSLAYYGMYTGELFF.

The V and J genes are TRBV7-6 and TRBJ2-3; TRBD2 is a possible D gene (7 bases). The CDR3 length is 15 residues. Germline V lookup: CDR1 SGHVS, CDR2 FNYEAQ. V gave up 5 bases and J gave up 2 bases, with 14 bases separating them. The chain's CDR3 is CASSPSGGHTDTQYF. The CDR3 nucleotides are TGTGCCAGCAGCCCTTCGGGGGGCCACACAGATACGCAGTATTTT.

The chain has TRBV7-2 and TRBJ2-3; 8 nucleotides line up with TRBD2. The CDR3 has 14 residues. Per the germline V gene, CDR1 is SGHTA and CDR2 is FQGNSA. Losses at the gene ends were 5 bases for V and 6 bases for J; bases not matched to a gene: 7. For the CDR3, the DNA is TGTGCCAGCAGCCCAAGCGGGAGCCTGGATACGCAGTATTTT. Translated: CASSPSGSLDTQYF.

On this clone: The germline gene is not matched at one end of the junction; a read error may be the cause. This sequence joins TRBV7-2 and TRBJ2-2; no firm D call. The CDR3 length is 17 residues. Per the germline V gene, CDR1 is SGHTA and CDR2 is FQGNSA. In DNA, the CDR3 is TGTGCCGGCAGCGTGTCGGTCACTTATTCGAACACCGGGGAGCTGTTTTTT. As protein: CAGSVSVTYSNTGELFF.

In regard to this clone: This likely comes from a read error, as the CDR3 has no conserved phenylalanine or tryptophan at its end. This chain joins TRBV4-3 and TRBJ1-3; D is uncertain. V gave up 0 bases and J gave up 6 bases, with 12 bases separating them. Germline loops: CDR1 LGHNA, CDR2 YSLEER. The CDR3 runs 15 residues. CDR3 region: CASSQEALGVNTIYS. The CDR3 DNA is TGCGCCAGCAGCCAAGAAGCCCTGGGAGTAAACACCATATATTCT.

The rearrangement links TRBV27 to TRBJ2-2, with 8 bases matching TRBD1. Trimming cost V 7 bases and J 0 bases; bases outside gene matches: 1. The germline V gene has CDR1 MNHEY and CDR2 SMNVEV (reference sequence). The CDR3 contains 14 residues. The CDR3 region is CASKGQANTGELFF. The CDR3, as DNA: TGTGCCAGCAAGGGACAGGCGAACACCGGGGAGCTGTTTTTT.

This rearrangement joins TRBV27 to TRBJ2-7, with 9 bases fitting TRBD2. With 4 bases clipped from V and 0 bases from J, the junction kept 16 bases outside the gene matches. Germline V gene data show CDR1 as MNHEY and CDR2 as SMNVEV (reference sequence). The CDR3 has 19 amino acids. The CDR3 DNA is TGTGCCAGCAGTTCCGGGGAGATAGGACTAGCGCCGACCTCCTACGAGCAGTACTTC. Residues: CASSSGEIGLAPTSYEQYF.

The V call is TRBV2, the J call TRBJ2-5, with a weak D call TRBD1 (6 bases). The CDR3 contains 15 residues. From germline, CDR1 is SNHLY and CDR2 FYNNEI. V dropped 8 bases and J dropped 2 bases, with 18 bases sitting between them. CDR3 loop: CASFGTLVGQETQYF. CDR3 sequence (DNA): TGTGCCAGCTTTGGGACACTCGTTGGGCAAGAGACCCAGTACTTC.

The J gene is TRBJ1-4, the V gene TRBV19; D is undetermined. The V end was cut by 4 bases, the J end by 5 bases, with 14 bases between. CDR1 LNHDA and CDR2 SQIVND come from the germline V gene (reference sequence). This CDR3 contains 15 residues. As DNA, the CDR3 is TGTGCCAGTAGTACTCATACGAGGAGGAATGAAAAACTGTTTTTT. Translated, it gives CASSTHTRRNEKLFF. Together with reference TRBV19 and TRBJ1-4, the CDR3 gives the full variable domain: DGGITQSPKYLFRKEGQNVTLSCEQNLNHDAMYWYRQDPGQGLRLIYYSQIVNDFQKGDIAEGYSVSREKKESFPLTVTSAQKNPTAFYLCASSTHTRRNEKLFFGSGTQLSVL.